The 12 T cell receptor beta chains in this list originate from one sample, sequenced in a study of cytomegalovirus exposure and HLA in healthy donors (dated by TCRdb to 2016 to 2017). Library generation was performed with the immunoSEQ multiplex PCR assay. A mixture of 60 forward primers for TCR Vbeta segments and 13 reverse primers for TCR Jbeta segments was used in the multiplex PCR. The table was pulled from immuneACCESS by TCRdb, which kept in-frame rearrangements only. Such tables lose some clones; where checked, under half of the loss comes from unresolved V genes, and the rest has no known cause. The sample has over 150,000 clones on record, about three quarters of them singletons. The biggest ten clones account for roughly 2.6% of the sample. Sequenced material: PBMCs. The receptors were gathered from a woman between 40 and 55 years old in good health and CMV-seropositive.

CDR3 nucleotides: TGTGCCTGGGCCGGGGATCCGAACACCGGGGAGCTGTTTTTT. This translates into CAWAGDPNTGELFF. This rearrangement joins TRBV30 to TRBJ2-2; tentative D call: TRBD2 (5 bases). CDR1 and CDR2 from the germline V gene are GTSNPN and SVGIG (reference sequence). V was pared by 5 bases and J by 0 bases, with 10 bases between. The CDR3 consists of 14 residues.

In its sample, this clone was seen once. An end of the junction does not agree with germline; a read error may underlie this. This chain joins TRBV6-1 and TRBJ2-2; 10 bases line up with TRBD1. The CDR3 totals 15 residues. Germline V lookup: CDR1 MNHNS, CDR2 SASEGT. CDR3 protein: CAGSEGQGSTGELFF. CDR3 DNA sequence: TGTGCCGGCAGTGAGGGACAGGGGAGTACCGGGGAGCTGTTTTTT.

V usage is TRBV4-1 and J usage is TRBJ1-3, with a possible D match to TRBD1 (5 bases). CDR3 length: 17 amino acids. Germline V gives CDR1 MGHRA, CDR2 YSYEKL. V lost 0 bases to trimming and J lost 0 bases, with 12 bases between them. The CDR3 protein is CASSQENRRSSGNTIYF. CDR3 DNA: TGCGCCAGCAGCCAAGAAAACAGGCGGAGCTCTGGAAACACCATATATTTT.

This clone was seen more than once but under ten times. The chain employs TRBV7-8 and TRBJ2-2, with a weak D call TRBD2 (5 bases). Germline CDR1 is SGHVS and CDR2 is FQNEAQ. The CDR3 loop spans 17 amino acids. Trimming took 4 bases from V and 3 from J, leaving 18 bases between them. For the CDR3, the DNA is TGTGCCAGCAGCTCCCAAGGGCGGGTTAAGCACACCGGGGAGCTGTTTTTT. As protein: CASSSQGRVKHTGELFF.

V and J are TRBV6-1 and TRBJ2-5; tentative D call: TRBD2 (5 bases). The length of the CDR3 is 11 residues. Germline V CDR1 and CDR2: MNHNS, SASEGT. Trimming took 4 bases from V and 7 from J, leaving 7 bases between them. The CDR3 here is CASSGEGTQYF. As DNA, the CDR3 is TGTGCCAGCAGTGGAGAGGGGACCCAGTACTTC.

The V gene is TRBV27, the J gene TRBJ2-3, with 8 bases identical to TRBD1. After removal of 5 bases from V and 3 bases from J, the junction contained 7 bases not matched to a gene. The CDR3 sequence is 15 residues long. Germline assignment: CDR1 MNHEY and CDR2 SMNVEV (reference sequence). CDR3 sequence: CASSPRDRHTDTQYF. CDR3 DNA sequence: TGTGCCAGCAGTCCCCGGGACAGGCATACAGATACGCAGTATTTT.

The V call is TRBV28, the J call TRBJ2-3, with TRBD2 matching 8 bases. The length of the CDR3 is 15 residues. Germline V gene lookup returns CDR1 MDHEN and CDR2 SYDVKM. The junction had 5 bases not matched to a gene; V was cut back by 2 bases and J by 4 bases. CDR3 sequence: CASSLAGGGPDTQYF. DNA for the CDR3: TGTGCCAGCAGTTTAGCCGGCGGGGGGCCAGATACGCAGTATTTT.

The CDR3 sequence: CASSPRTDSSTNEKLFF. The DNA of the CDR3 is TGTGCCAGCAGCCCTCGGACAGACAGTTCAACTAATGAAAAACTGTTTTTT. The J gene is TRBJ1-4, the V gene TRBV7-9; D is possibly TRBD1 (6 bases). From germline, CDR1 is SEHNR and CDR2 FQNEAQ (reference sequence). CDR3 size: 17 residues. Between the trimmed V and J ends, which lost 5 bases and 0 bases, there was a span of 16 bases.

In the case of this clone: Other nucleotide sequences from this sample produce the same CDR3. J is TRBJ1-3 and V is TRBV6-5; no reliable D call. Germline V gene sequence: CDR1 MNHEY, CDR2 SVGAGI. The CDR3 loop spans 15 amino acids. Between the trimmed V and J ends, which lost 0 bases and 0 bases, there was a span of 6 bases. CDR3 residues: CASSYSGSSGNTIYF. CDR3 DNA sequence: TGTGCCAGCAGTTACTCCGGGAGCTCTGGAAACACCATATATTTT.

The chain is built from TRBV7-8 and TRBJ1-2; D is perhaps TRBD1 (6 bases). In germline, CDR1 is SGHVS, CDR2 FQNEAQ. The length of the CDR3 is 19 residues. Trimming stripped 2 bases from V and 4 bases from J, with 26 bases between. In DNA, the CDR3 is TGTGCCAGCAGCTTATTTGGGGCAGGGGACGTATGGGCATTCTATGGCTACACCTTC. Translating gives CASSLFGAGDVWAFYGYTF.

The CDR3 coding sequence is TGTGCCAGCCCTAGAGGGTCCTCCGGGGAGCTGTTTTTT. It codes for CASPRGSSGELFF. The chain has TRBV12-1 and TRBJ2-2; the table's TRBD2 call for D was not verified on the DNA. TRBV12-1 is noted as a pseudogene. The CDR3 length is 13 residues.

The genes are TRBV6-6 and TRBJ1-3; no clear D gene. The germline CDR1 and CDR2 sequences are MNHNY and SVGAGI (reference sequence). This CDR3 is 11 amino acids long. The V and J ends lost 8 bases and 4 bases respectively, with 6 bases between them. The CDR3, as DNA: TGTGCCAGCGGAGTGGGAAACACCATATATTTT. Translated: CASGVGNTIYF.